These 20 T cell receptor beta chains share one sample of origin, sequenced in a study of T-cell reconstitution after alpha-beta-depleted transplantation in children. Researchers prepared the TCRbeta library using unique molecular identifiers, the study reports. TCRdb ran MiXCR on the PCR reads and lists one entry per CDR3 protein. The sample carries about 250,000 distinct CDR3 sequences, roughly a quarter recorded once. This specimen was PBMCs, mostly from graft donor cells, taken 360 days after TCRalphabeta/CD19-depleted stem cell transplant. The receptors were gathered from a female patient aged 2 to 10 who had a stem cell transplant for congenital amegakaryocytic thrombocytopenia, so the T cells may come from the graft donor.

Here the CDR3 reads CASSLSGQNQETQYF. The DNA of the CDR3 is TGTGCCAGCAGCCTTAGTGGTCAGAATCAAGAGACCCAGTACTTC. The rearrangement links TRBV3-1 to TRBJ2-5, with no clear D. This CDR3 region has 15 residues. CDR1 and CDR2 (germline): LGHDT, YNNKEL (reference sequence). V was cut by 4 bases and J by 2 bases, with 14 bases left in between.

This clonotype has a handful of counts. The chain recombines TRBV4-2 with TRBJ1-3; 10 bases match TRBD1. Germline V gene data show CDR1 as LGHNA and CDR2 as YNFKEQ. The CDR3 is made up of 15 amino acids. V gave up 4 bases and J gave up 5 bases; unmatched junction bases: 5. The CDR3 protein is CASSPGTGARNTIYF. CDR3 DNA sequence: TGTGCCAGCAGCCCAGGGACAGGGGCTCGAAACACCATATATTTT.

This clonotype was recorded a few times. The V call is TRBV21-1, the J call TRBJ1-2; the table's TRBD1 call for D was not verified on the DNA. TRBV21-1 is a pseudogene locus. The CDR3 extends over 15 amino acids. CDR3 DNA: TGTGCCAGCAGCAAAGCCCGTCTCGGGTCCTATGGCTACACCTTC. Translated: CASSKARLGSYGYTF.

This rearrangement joins TRBV29-1 to TRBJ2-1; either TRBD1 or TRBD2 may supply D (5 bases each). The CDR3 is made up of 11 amino acids. V was clipped by 4 bases and J by 12 bases, with 13 bases between them. The germline gives CDR1 SQVTM, CDR2 ANQGSEA. The CDR3 DNA follows: TGCAGCGTTGGCATGGGACCAGCGCAGTTCTTC. Translating it yields CSVGMGPAQFF.

This chain links TRBV20-1 with TRBJ2-2, with D hard to call. Germline V gene lookup returns CDR1 DFQATT and CDR2 SNEGSKA (reference sequence). The CDR3 spans 12 residues. The V gene lost 2 bases and the J gene lost 6 bases, with 7 bases spanning the gap. In DNA form, the CDR3 reads TGCAGTGCTAGATCCGACTCCGGGGAGCTGTTTTTT. It codes for CSARSDSGELFF.

This clonotype was counted between two and nine times. The V call is TRBV5-1, the J call TRBJ2-7; D is uncertain. Germline V gives CDR1 SGHRS, CDR2 YFSETQ. The CDR3 contains 11 residues. Trimming took 0 bases from V and 7 from J, leaving 5 bases between them. The CDR3 nucleotides are TGCGCCAGCAGCTTGGAACGGGAGCAGTACTTC. Encoded protein: CASSLEREQYF.

The table lists this clonotype with a few counts. V gene TRBV15 combines with J gene TRBJ2-3, with D possibly matching TRBD1 (5 bases). Germline CDR1 reads LNHNV; CDR2 reads YYDKDF (reference sequence). The CDR3 sequence is 14 residues long. The ends were cut back, 4 bases at V and 5 bases at J, with 13 bases in the middle. The DNA of the CDR3 is TGTGCCACCAGCAAGGCCAGGGTGGGAGATACGCAGTATTTT. Translation: CATSKARVGDTQYF.

This clonotype was seen only a few times. This chain joins TRBV2 and TRBJ2-5; D is unclear. V gave up 5 bases and J gave up 6 bases, with 22 bases separating them. The CDR3 contains 16 residues. Germline V lookup: CDR1 SNHLY, CDR2 FYNNEI. CDR3 region: CASSRVDDSLGKTQYF. The DNA for the CDR3 is TGTGCCAGCAGTCGGGTGGACGACTCCCTAGGGAAGACCCAGTACTTC.

The CDR3 is CSASLNRDRGVQFF. The CDR3 DNA reads TGCAGTGCTAGCCTAAACCGGGACAGGGGTGTGCAGTTCTTC. The rearrangement joins TRBV20-1 to TRBJ2-1, with 10 bases lining up with TRBD1. V lost 3 bases to trimming and J lost 12 bases; unmatched junction nucleotides: 11. This CDR3 has 14 amino acids. Germline V CDR1 and CDR2: DFQATT, SNEGSKA (reference sequence).

J is TRBJ2-3 and V is TRBV12-3 or TRBV12-4; 10 bases line up with TRBD1. Germline trimming cut 3 bases from V and 2 bases from J; bases unmatched to any gene: 2. CDR3 size: 15 residues. The CDR3 sequence is CASSLGTGVTDTQYF. The CDR3 coding sequence is TGTGCCAGCAGTTTGGGGACAGGGGTCACAGATACGCAGTATTTT.

Comment on this clonotype: This may be a read error: a much more frequent sequence differs by one nucleotide. CDR3 protein: CASRRDQEQFF. In DNA, the CDR3 is TGCGCCAGCAGAAGAGACCAGGAGCAGTTCTTC. The chain recombines TRBV5-1 with TRBJ2-1; the D is unclear. CDR3 length: 11 residues. The germline V gene has CDR1 SGHRS and CDR2 YFSETQ. V lost 5 bases and J lost 10, with 10 bases in between.

V usage is TRBV10-3 and J usage is TRBJ2-5; 10 bases fit TRBD1. In germline, CDR1 is ENHRY, CDR2 SYGVKD. After removal of 2 bases from V and 2 bases from J, the junction contained 11 bases not matched to a gene. This CDR3 contains 18 residues. The CDR3 nucleotides read TGTGCCATCAGTGAGACTTACAGCCGGGACAGGGGACAAGAGACCCAGTACTTC. Translated: CAISETYSRDRGQETQYF.

The rearrangement uses TRBV6-2 or TRBV6-3 and TRBJ1-4; D gene unclear. V gave up 6 bases and J gave up 4 bases, with 18 bases separating them. CDR3 length equals 16 residues. The germline gives CDR1 MNHEY, CDR2 SVGEGT. The CDR3, as DNA: TGTGCCAGCAGATCCAATCAGGAGGCCGGTAATGAAAAACTGTTTTTT. Its protein product is CASRSNQEAGNEKLFF.

The gene calls are TRBV2 and TRBJ1-5, with D perhaps matching TRBD1 (5 bases). The CDR3 is made up of 15 amino acids. Germline lookup yields CDR1 SNHLY and CDR2 FYNNEI. Trimming removed 3 bases from V and 7 bases from J, with 16 bases in between. The CDR3 is CASSDRVVRGQPQHF. In nucleotides, the CDR3 is TGTGCCAGCAGTGACAGGGTGGTTCGCGGGCAGCCCCAGCATTTT.

The V call is TRBV5-4, the J call TRBJ2-7; no reliable D call. The germline gives CDR1 SGHNT, CDR2 YYREEE (reference sequence). Trimming took 0 bases from V and 0 from J, leaving 10 bases between them. The CDR3 length is 15 residues. The DNA of the CDR3 is TGTGCCAGCAGCTTGGTCCTTGGCAACTCCTACGAGCAGTACTTC. It is translated as CASSLVLGNSYEQYF.

The rearrangement uses TRBV9 and TRBJ2-1, with 10 bases identical to TRBD2. Germline V gene sequence: CDR1 SGDLS, CDR2 YYNGEE. This CDR3 region has 16 residues. Unmatched junction bases numbered 7, after V lost 0 bases and J lost 7 bases. CDR3 residues: CASSVGLLAGRNEQFF. The CDR3 DNA reads as TGTGCCAGCAGCGTAGGATTACTAGCGGGAAGAAATGAGCAGTTCTTC.

The chain uses TRBV12-3 or TRBV12-4 and TRBJ1-3; D remains unclear. The CDR3 spans 15 residues. V was shortened by 7 bases and J by 1 base, with 14 bases between the two germline ends. The CDR3 DNA reads as TGTGCCAGCATCAATGCGGGGTATTCTGGAAACACCATATATTTT. Translating it yields CASINAGYSGNTIYF.

V gene TRBV14 combines with J gene TRBJ1-4, with a tentative D call TRBD1 (5 bases). The CDR3 sequence is 14 residues long. Trimming shortened V by 3 bases and J by 8 bases, and 13 bases separated the two germline ends. Germline CDR1 reads SGHDN; CDR2 reads FVKESK. CDR3 protein: CASSHNIRGEKLFF. CDR3 sequence (DNA): TGTGCCAGCAGCCATAATATTCGGGGGGAAAAACTGTTTTTT.

This clonotype was seen more than once but under ten times. The genes are TRBV18 and TRBJ2-1; the match to TRBD2 covers 11 bases. The germline CDR1 and CDR2 sequences are KGHSH and LQKENI. Trimming took 2 bases from V and 10 from J; bases not matched to a gene: 7. The CDR3 is 15 residues long. The CDR3, as DNA: TGTGCCAGCTCACCAGGTAGCGGGAGGGCCCGGGAGCAGTTCTTC. Protein sequence: CASSPGSGRAREQFF.

This chain connects TRBV19 to TRBJ1-2, with D possibly matching TRBD1 (5 bases). The CDR3 runs to 17 residues. V lost 8 bases, J lost 2 bases, and 24 bases lay in between. The germline V gene has CDR1 LNHDA and CDR2 SQIVND (reference sequence). The CDR3: CASRGDGDARRNYGYTF. CDR3 DNA: TGTGCCAGTCGGGGGGACGGGGACGCACGAAGGAACTATGGCTACACCTTC.